Sequencing of this T cell receptor beta chain was carried out in a study of regulatory T cells in long-lasting Graves disease. Turning to the study itself: Persistent cases were those of Graves' disease that involved over 5 years of antithyroid drugs with positive TSH receptor antibodies. The study's findings and limits: With 2,741 shared public clonotypes, persistent patients exceeded new patients, who shared about a thousand. Segments TRBV28, TRBJ1-2 and TRBJ2-5 showed preferential usage in persistent disease. No thyroid tissue was studied; the work used peripheral blood only.

A note on this clonotype: As yet, its antigen is unknown.

iRepertoire HTBI primers and Arm-PCR of CDR3 regions built TCR beta libraries. Each CDR3 protein is one row after TCRdb ran MiXCR on the multiplex PCR reads. The table includes about 340,000 distinct CDR3 sequences, less than 20% detected once. V lost 3 bases and J lost 0, with 9 bases in between. This CDR3 is built from 15 residues. As for time point: persistent/refractory GD, antithyroid drugs over 5 years with positive TRAb. After RNA was extracted from PBMCs, the TCR library was made from it. Here the sequenced sample was peripheral blood mononuclear cells (PBMCs), taken when the disease was refractory, from a patient treated with antithyroid drugs. This clonotype was obtained from a female donor with Graves disease. The V and J genes are TRBV12-3 or TRBV12-4 and TRBJ1-3; D is ambiguous. CDR3 residues: CASSFPRSSGNTIYF. CDR3 sequence (DNA): TGTGCCAGCAGTTTCCCCCGCAGCTCTGGAAACACCATATATTTT.